This T cell receptor beta chain was recorded in a study of T cell repertoires in aging, cancer and after chemotherapy. Study-level information: Donor ages fell into six groups from 30 or younger up to 70 or older. Study outcomes and limitations: Untreated cancer patients had significantly lower blood TCR diversity than age-matched healthy donors. Median generation probability rose over the chemotherapy interval in each cancer cohort, suggesting rebound thymic output. Loss of evenness, beyond lost richness, contributed to age-related TCR diversity decline in cancer patients.

This clonotype was seen only once. Its antigen is not identified. The template was genomic DNA from peripheral blood, not RNA. TRB rearrangements spanning V, D and J were amplified using mixed TRB-A/B primers. From the multiplex PCR reads, TCRdb called clonotypes with MiXCR, one entry per CDR3 protein. The data hold about 3,300 distinct CDR3 sequences, with 45% observed a single time. The sequence was obtained from a human donor with a solid tumor. Sequencing input: blood.

CDR3 residues: CASSAEPDIRWEKLFF. In nucleotides, the CDR3 is TGTGCCAGCAGCGCCGAGCCGGACATCCGCTGGGAAAAACTGTTTTTT. The chain joins TRBV7-2 to TRBJ1-4; a possible D gene is TRBD1 (5 bases). V was shortened by 5 bases and J by 8 bases, with 21 bases between the two germline ends. This CDR3 comprises 16 residues. The V gene's germline CDR1 is SGHTA and CDR2 FQGNSA. Complete variable domain (other parts from reference TRBV7-2 and TRBJ1-4): GAGVSQSPSNKVTEKGKDVELRCDPISGHTALYWYRQSLGQGLEFLIYFQGNSAPDKSGLPSDRFSAERTGGSVSTLTIQRTQQEDSAVYLCASSAEPDIRWEKLFFGSGTQLSVL.